This T cell receptor beta chain emerged from a study of T cell responses to AZD1222 COVID-19 vaccine. Whole-study results and caveats: Unmutated variant regions are reportedly targeted by nearly half of spike-specific TCRs. Repertoires were collected only later (after the peak T cell response had occurred). An increase in Spike-specific TCR breadth and depth was observed after two AZD1222 doses.

Concerning this clone itself: The antigen is undetermined.

Germline CDR1 SGHTA, CDR2 FQGNSA. Trimming removed 0 bases from V and 4 bases from J, with 6 bases in between. This CDR3 has 13 amino acids. Sequencing was performed with immunoSEQ multiplex PCR; in TCRdb, only in-frame clones are kept and a portion is missing. The data contain 120,000 or so clones, 86% of them singletons. This sequence originates from an adult who received the AZD1222 COVID-19 vaccine. Source: peripheral blood, taken 28 days after the second AZD1222 dose. The V call is TRBV7-2, the J call TRBJ1-2; D is unclear. The CDR3 nucleotides are TGTGCCAGCAGCTTAGCGCAAACCTATGGCTACACCTTC. This sequence encodes CASSLAQTYGYTF.